The 5 T cell receptor beta chains reported below all come from one sample, sequenced in a study of spatial heterogeneity in lung cancer (dated by TCRdb to about 2019). Their cognate antigens are unknown. The method behind the library was 5' RACE. Sequenced on a NextSeq 500. The public reads were reanalyzed by TCRdb: fastp trimming at Q25, MiXCR alignment, in-frame beta chains only. Every CDR3 protein is listed once, alongside the most common genes and DNA of its rows. For this sample the table gives some 6,700 distinct CDR3 sequences, of which 13% to 15% were detected only once. The ten biggest clones cover over 8% of the sample. On the study overall, not on this receptor specifically: The number of expanded intratumoral alpha and beta TCRs correlated with the tumor nonsynonymous mutation count.

The label giving this sample's time point can be read as: sample taken at primary tumor resection. Sequenced material: lung tumor tissue, taken at surgery. The receptors stem from a male donor with early-stage non-small cell lung cancer.

A word on this clonotype: The library was designed around alpha chains, so this beta chain is a stray read whose abundance carries little weight. V gene TRBV5-1 combines with J gene TRBJ2-5; D call uncertain. In germline, CDR1 is SGHRS, CDR2 YFSETQ. This CDR3 has 11 residues. The germline V and J ends were trimmed by 2 bases and 2 bases, with 1 base remaining between them. CDR3 in amino acids: CASSLQETQYF. In DNA form, the CDR3 reads TGCGCCAGCAGCTTACAAGAGACCCAGTACTTC.

This clonotype is labeled medium-sized. In a library made to pick up alpha chains, this beta chain is a stray read with a size that means little. Here the CDR3 reads CASSPRDREKQFF. The DNA of the CDR3 is TGCGCCAGCAGCCCAAGGGACAGGGAAAAGCAGTTCTTC. The chain couples TRBV5-1 to TRBJ2-1; 9 bases fit TRBD1. V dropped 4 bases and J dropped 11; count of bases not matched to a gene: 7. The germline gives CDR1 SGHRS, CDR2 YFSETQ. The length of the CDR3 is 13 residues.

This clonotype was recorded many times. Within a library made for alpha chains, this beta chain is off target, and its count is uninformative. This sequence joins TRBV10-1 and TRBJ2-5; D is unclear. CDR3 length: 14 residues. The germline CDR1 and CDR2 sequences are WNHNN and SYGVQD (reference sequence). V lost 5 bases, J lost 1 base, and 11 bases lay in between. The CDR3 sequence: CASSRAGGQETQYF. CDR3 DNA: TGCGCCAGCAGTAGAGCCGGTGGCCAAGAGACCCAGTACTTC.

With regard to this clonotype: For a library built for alpha chains, this beta chain is a stray read; little rests on its size. The chain recombines TRBV4-1 with TRBJ1-4; no clear D gene. This CDR3 has 16 amino acids. V lost 3 bases and J lost 4, with 15 bases in between. Germline V gives CDR1 MGHRA, CDR2 YSYEKL. For the CDR3, the DNA is TGCGCCAGCAGCCAGGGTAATGCCCCACATAATGAAAAACTGTTTTTT. Translation: CASSQGNAPHNEKLFF.

This clonotype was observed many times. As an off-target read in a library built for alpha chains, this beta chain has a frequency of little significance. V and J are TRBV6-5 and TRBJ2-7; the D gene is possibly TRBD2 (6 bases). With 0 bases removed from V and 3 bases from J, the gap between germline ends came to 15 bases. From germline, CDR1 is MNHEY and CDR2 SVGAGI. This CDR3 is 16 amino acids long. Here the CDR3 reads CASSYSGTSLYYEQYF. For the CDR3, the DNA is TGTGCCAGCAGTTACTCGGGGACTTCCCTCTACTACGAGCAGTACTTC.